Listed here is a single TCR beta chain. Its antigen remains unidentified. A read error is possible here, since a much larger clone lies one base away. From cysteine to phenylalanine, the CDR3 is 12 amino acids long. Only the CDR3 region is kept as DNA, spanning 36 bases read in frame from base 1. Reading the germline V gene gives CDR1 SGHTA and CDR2 FQGNSA. The junction shows trimming of 6 bases on V and 8 bases on J, plus 13 bases between the germline ends. This record comes from a study of Graves' ophthalmopathy and Graves' hyperthyroidism (dated by TCRdb to 2016 to 2019). About the full investigation: Stable hyperthyroidism was defined as no progression to ophthalmopathy within 18 months of follow-up. To tell Graves' ophthalmopathy apart from Graves' hyperthyroidism, and to predict which patients would progress to ophthalmopathy, the study relied on TCR beta repertoire signatures. In total, under 150 blood samples were TCR-sequenced: 40 to 45 ophthalmopathy, 80 or so hyperthyroidism and approximately 17 hyperthyroidism-to-ophthalmopathy patients. To explore V-J signatures that separate ophthalmopathy from hyperthyroidism, a discovery set of more than 95 patients was enrolled, consisting of about 45 with ophthalmopathy and about 60 with stable hyperthyroidism. For independent validation, a separate cohort was made up of around 18 hyperthyroidism patients plus 17 patients who later progressed from hyperthyroidism to ophthalmopathy. In roughly six hyperthyroidism patients, the T-cell repertoires found in thyroid tissue were compared with those found in blood. Once sampling was done, hyperthyroidism patients were given methimazole at a starting dose of 30 mg daily, while ophthalmopathy patients were given high-dose intravenous methylprednisolone.

The full study reports these points: In validation, the model predicted ophthalmopathy progression with 55% to 71% sensitivity and 72.22% specificity; 12 predicted patients were CT-confirmed with GO in a median of about 6.2 months. Sample size was not predetermined statistically, and investigators were not blinded to group allocation. The 13-signature model separated ophthalmopathy from stable hyperthyroidism with roughly 89% sensitivity and around 84% specificity in cross-validation, and 80%/75% in the test set. Among expanded thyroid clonotypes with frequency above 0.001, most also showed up in blood, which suggests that blood repertoires may reflect the thyroid immune response.

The hyperthyroidism patients were 18 to 65 years old and newly diagnosed, with a disease duration of less than 2 months. Patients with other autoimmune diseases, uncontrolled infections, pregnancy or lactation were excluded from the study. Diagnosis relied on clinical symptoms, serum thyroxine, TRAb, thyroid ultrasound and orbital computed tomography. Total RNA was extracted using Trizol reagent, and RNA quality was checked on an Agilent 2100 Bioanalyzer. For repertoire sequencing, the TCR beta CDR3 regions were amplified from RNA transcripts. The first round of RT-PCR was done with HTBI primers and the Qiagen OneStep RT-PCR kit, and was followed by a second round of multiplex PCR, then size selection and purification. Sequencing of the libraries was carried out on an Illumina HiSeq2000 in paired-end mode with 100 bp reads. The authors processed their data as follows. SOAPnuke was used to process the reads, throwing out any read that had adapters, had uncalled bases, had a mean Phred below 15, or lacked an exact constant-primer or identifier match. High-quality paired reads were merged with COPE v1.2.5. Each unique nucleotide sequence was treated as a clonotype, and MiTCR v1.1 was used to align the clonotypes to the IMGT TRB V, D and J references. The analysis was limited to V-J combinations with a frequency above 0.0001, which together covered approximately 99% of repertoires. For each V-J combination, a TCR clonal expansion and chaos score was defined as F50 clonal expansion divided by the chaos observed in the TCRdist matrix. Welch's t-statistics and random forest were used to narrow the features down to 10 to 15 V-J combinations, which were then fed into a naive Bayes classifier. The Morisita-Horn index was used to measure how similar the thyroid and blood repertoires were. The raw public reads went through TCRdb reprocessing: fastp at Q25, MiXCR clone calling, in-frame beta chains kept. Merged by CDR3 protein, the rows form single entries marked with the most common genes and DNA. The V and J calls and clone size are TCRdb's, not the authors'. Within this sample are about 500,000 distinct CDR3 sequences, with 39% of them counted one time only. Over 3.5% of the sample is held by the ten biggest clonotypes.

The specimen was peripheral blood or thyroid tissue (not recorded which). The V and J genes are TRBV7-2 and TRBJ1-1, and TRBD1 may be the D gene, going by 5 matching bases. The TCR originated in an adult man with Graves' hyperthyroidism. The CDR3 protein sequence reads: CASSGRRGEAFF. The nucleotide sequence reads as follows: TGTGCCAGCAGTGGCAGGAGGGGCGAAGCTTTCTTT.